This T cell receptor beta chain was sequenced during a study of T-cell reconstitution after alpha-beta-depleted transplantation in children. Preparation of the TCRbeta library involved a method that used unique molecular identifiers. TCRdb re-called the PCR reads with MiXCR, one entry per CDR3 protein. Among about 370,000 distinct CDR3 sequences listed, roughly 22% were seen once. The V end lost 6 bases, the J end lost 12 bases, and 19 bases lay between the germline ends. The germline CDR1 and CDR2 sequences are SGHVS and FQNEAQ. CDR3 length: 13 residues. The V call is TRBV7-8, the J call TRBJ2-3, with no clear D. This sequence was found in a human donor who donated a stem cell graft to a child with acute myeloid leukemia. The sample in question was PBMCs from the stem cell graft donor, obtained from the stem cell graft. The DNA for the CDR3 is TGTGCCAGCAGTGCTAGTCAGTTAAGATCACAGTATTTT. Translation: CASSASQLRSQYF.